The rows below give T cell receptor beta chains drawn from one sample of a study of shared clonotypes between healthy human individuals. Profiled with immunoSEQ multiplex PCR; TCRdb holds only in-frame clones, not every one. The sample contains around 1.1 million clones, around 78% of which appear only once. The specimen sequenced was memory CD4+ T cells from PBMCs. These receptors were collected from a man between 18 and 29 years old in good health. Some clones in this sample may be carry-over from other donors' samples. Both conserved end residues are part of each CDR3. Fields, in order: D gene, CDR3 length, V gene, J gene, clone size, CDR3 protein, CDR3 DNA. D genes are given only for firm matches. Not all rows give a size; the values are once, few, many and, for expanded clones, a class.

>.|14|TRBV5-1|TRBJ2-2|.
CASSLNRVTGELFF
TGCGCCAGCAGCTTGAACAGGGTCACCGGGGAGCTGTTTTTT
>TRBD1|15|TRBV5-6|TRBJ1-5|once
CASSGDRGLNQPQHF
TGTGCCAGCAGCGGAGACAGGGGCCTCAATCAGCCCCAGCATTTT
>.|12|TRBV6-5|TRBJ1-2|.
CASSRLGYGYTF
TGTGCCAGCAGCCGCCTTGGCTATGGCTACACCTTC
>TRBD1|15|TRBV23-1|TRBJ2-7|.
CASSQSTRTGDEQYF
TGCGCCAGCAGTCAATCTACCCGGACAGGGGACGAGCAGTACTTC
>.|15|TRBV6-6|TRBJ1-3|.
CASYREFLVGNTIYF
TGTGCCAGTTATCGGGAGTTCCTCGTTGGAAACACCATATATTTT
>.|12|TRBV25-1|TRBJ1-2|.
CARLGKTYGYTF
TGTGCCAGACTGGGAAAGACCTATGGCTACACCTTC
>.|16|TRBV4-1|TRBJ2-1|.
CASSQDLPLAKYEQFF
TGCGCCAGCAGCCAAGATCTGCCCCTAGCGAAGTACGAGCAGTTCTTC
>.|15|TRBV4-2|TRBJ2-5|once
CASSQGPTPGETQYF
TGTGCCAGCAGCCAAGGCCCGACACCAGGGGAGACCCAGTACTTC
>.|16|TRBV7-2|TRBJ2-3|few
CASSGRGWRSTDTQYF
TGTGCCAGCAGCGGCAGAGGTTGGCGCTCCACAGATACGCAGTATTTT
>.|13|TRBV5-1|TRBJ1-1|few
CASSFHPDTEAFF
TGCGCCAGCAGCTTCCACCCTGACACTGAAGCTTTCTTT
>TRBD1|15|TRBV28|TRBJ1-1|.
CASSSVQGAGTEAFF
TGTGCCAGCAGTTCCGTACAGGGGGCAGGGACTGAAGCTTTCTTT
>.|14|TRBV25-1|TRBJ2-7|many
CASSGVTGPYEQYF
TGTGCCAGCAGTGGGGTGACAGGCCCCTACGAGCAGTACTTC
>.|14|TRBV7-9|TRBJ1-1|.
CASSLRWGGTEAFF
TGTGCCAGCAGCTTAAGGTGGGGGGGCACTGAAGCTTTCTTT
>.|13|TRBV2|TRBJ1-4|.
CASRDGVNEKLFF
TGTGCCAGCAGGGACGGGGTGAATGAAAAACTGTTTTTT
>.|15|TRBV5-6|TRBJ2-5|.
CASSLVGRNQETQYF
TGTGCCAGCAGCTTGGTGGGCAGAAACCAAGAGACCCAGTACTTC
>.|16|TRBV7-8|TRBJ2-4|few
CASSLAGAGLVNIQYF
TGTGCCAGCAGCTTAGCGGGAGCCGGGCTCGTAAACATTCAGTACTTC
>.|16|TRBV7-8|TRBJ2-7|.
CASSLVSGPGAYEQYF
TGTGCCAGCAGCTTAGTGTCCGGGCCCGGGGCCTACGAGCAGTACTTC
>.|13|TRBV7-9|TRBJ1-3|.
CASSGTSRATIYF
TGTGCCAGCAGCGGCACCTCTAGGGCCACCATATATTTT
>.|12|TRBV29-1|TRBJ2-3|once
CSVDPNGDTQYF
TGCAGCGTTGACCCGAATGGGGATACGCAGTATTTT